The subject of this entry is one TCR beta chain. The CDR3 is made up of 15 amino acids. The junction had 4 bases not matched to a gene; V was cut back by 1 base and J by 1 base. The germline gives CDR1 SQVTM, CDR2 ANQGSEA. This sample is part of a study of T cell changes during pregnancy in multiple sclerosis. Some clones are missing from TCRdb's copy, which holds only in-frame ones; the method was immunoSEQ multiplex PCR. The sample consists of about 85,000 clones, approximately 90% of them appearing once. The chain combines TRBV29-1 with TRBJ2-3; 8 nucleotides agree with TRBD2. This receptor was identified in a female donor with multiple sclerosis, enrolled in a pregnancy study. Material: peripheral blood, obtained in the first trimester of pregnancy. The CDR3 DNA sequence: TGCAGCGTTGAAGTATTAGCGGGACGCACAGATACGCAGTATTTT. Its translation: CSVEVLAGRTDTQYF.